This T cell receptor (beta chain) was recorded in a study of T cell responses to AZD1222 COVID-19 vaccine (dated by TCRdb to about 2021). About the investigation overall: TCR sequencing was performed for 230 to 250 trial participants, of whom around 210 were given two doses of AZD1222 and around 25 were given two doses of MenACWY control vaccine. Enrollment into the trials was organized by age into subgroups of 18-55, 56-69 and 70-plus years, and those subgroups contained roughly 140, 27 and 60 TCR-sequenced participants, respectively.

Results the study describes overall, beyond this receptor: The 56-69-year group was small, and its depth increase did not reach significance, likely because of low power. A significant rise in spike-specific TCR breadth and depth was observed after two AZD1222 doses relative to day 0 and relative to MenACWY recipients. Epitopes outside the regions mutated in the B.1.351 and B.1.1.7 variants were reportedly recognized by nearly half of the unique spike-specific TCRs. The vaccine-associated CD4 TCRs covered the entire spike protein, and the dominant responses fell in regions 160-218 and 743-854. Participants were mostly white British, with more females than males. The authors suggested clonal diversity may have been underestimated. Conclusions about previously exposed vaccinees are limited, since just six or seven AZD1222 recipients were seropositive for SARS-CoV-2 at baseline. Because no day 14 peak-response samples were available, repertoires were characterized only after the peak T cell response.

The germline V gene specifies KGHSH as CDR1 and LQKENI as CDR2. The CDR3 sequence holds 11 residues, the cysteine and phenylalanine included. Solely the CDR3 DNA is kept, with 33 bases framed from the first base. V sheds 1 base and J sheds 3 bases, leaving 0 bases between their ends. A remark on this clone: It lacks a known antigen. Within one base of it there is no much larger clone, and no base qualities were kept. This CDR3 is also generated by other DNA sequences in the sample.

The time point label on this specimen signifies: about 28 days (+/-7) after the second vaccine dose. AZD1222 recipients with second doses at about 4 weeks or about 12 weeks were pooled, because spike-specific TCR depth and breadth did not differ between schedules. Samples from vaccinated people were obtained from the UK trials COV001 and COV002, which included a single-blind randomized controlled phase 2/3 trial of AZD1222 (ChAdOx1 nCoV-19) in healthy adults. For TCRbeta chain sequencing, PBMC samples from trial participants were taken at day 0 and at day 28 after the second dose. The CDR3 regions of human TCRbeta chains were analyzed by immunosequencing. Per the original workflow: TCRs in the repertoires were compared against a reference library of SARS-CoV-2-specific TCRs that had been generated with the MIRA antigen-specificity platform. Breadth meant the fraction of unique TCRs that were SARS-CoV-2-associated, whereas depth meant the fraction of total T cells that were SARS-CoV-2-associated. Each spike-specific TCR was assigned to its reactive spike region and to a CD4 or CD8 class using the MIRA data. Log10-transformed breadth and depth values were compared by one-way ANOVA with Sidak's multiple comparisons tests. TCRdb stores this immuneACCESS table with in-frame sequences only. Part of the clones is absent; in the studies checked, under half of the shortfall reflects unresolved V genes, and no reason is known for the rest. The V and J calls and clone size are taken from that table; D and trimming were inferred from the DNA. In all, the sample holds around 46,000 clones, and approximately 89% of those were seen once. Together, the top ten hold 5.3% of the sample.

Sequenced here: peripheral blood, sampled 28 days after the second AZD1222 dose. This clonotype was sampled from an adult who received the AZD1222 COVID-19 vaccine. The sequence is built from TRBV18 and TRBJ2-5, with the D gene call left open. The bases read TGTGCCAGCTCACCACAAGAGACCCAGTACTTC. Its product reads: CASSPQETQYF.